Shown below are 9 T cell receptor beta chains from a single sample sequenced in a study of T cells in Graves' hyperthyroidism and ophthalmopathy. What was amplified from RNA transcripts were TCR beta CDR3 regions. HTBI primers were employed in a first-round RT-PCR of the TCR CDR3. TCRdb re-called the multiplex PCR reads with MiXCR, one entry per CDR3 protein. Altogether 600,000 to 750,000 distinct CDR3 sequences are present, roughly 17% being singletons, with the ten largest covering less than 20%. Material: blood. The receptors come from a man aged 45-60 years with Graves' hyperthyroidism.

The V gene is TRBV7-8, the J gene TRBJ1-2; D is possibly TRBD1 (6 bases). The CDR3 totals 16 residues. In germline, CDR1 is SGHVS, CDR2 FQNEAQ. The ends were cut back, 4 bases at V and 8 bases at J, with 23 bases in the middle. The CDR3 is CASSYLPPGQRSGYTF. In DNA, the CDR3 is TGTGCCAGCAGCTACCTACCGCCAGGACAGCGAAGCGGCTACACCTTC.

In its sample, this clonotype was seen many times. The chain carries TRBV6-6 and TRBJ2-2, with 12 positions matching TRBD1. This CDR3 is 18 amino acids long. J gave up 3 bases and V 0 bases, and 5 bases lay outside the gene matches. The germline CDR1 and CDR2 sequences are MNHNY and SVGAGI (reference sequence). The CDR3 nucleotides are TGTGCCAGCAGTTACTCGGGACAGGGGGCGGCCGACACCGGGGAGCTGTTTTTT. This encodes CASSYSGQGAADTGELFF.

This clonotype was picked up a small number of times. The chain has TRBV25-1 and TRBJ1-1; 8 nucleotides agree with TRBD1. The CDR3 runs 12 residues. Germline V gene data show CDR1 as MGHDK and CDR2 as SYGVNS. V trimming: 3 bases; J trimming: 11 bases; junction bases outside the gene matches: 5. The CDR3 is CASSDYNRGAFF. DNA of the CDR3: TGTGCCAGCAGTGACTACAACAGGGGGGCTTTCTTT.

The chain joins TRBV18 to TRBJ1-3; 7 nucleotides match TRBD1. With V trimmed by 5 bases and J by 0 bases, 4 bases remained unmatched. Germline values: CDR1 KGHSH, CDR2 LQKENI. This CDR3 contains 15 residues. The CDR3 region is CASSKDRSSGNTIYF. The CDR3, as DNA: TGTGCCAGCTCAAAGGACAGGAGCTCTGGAAACACCATATATTTT.

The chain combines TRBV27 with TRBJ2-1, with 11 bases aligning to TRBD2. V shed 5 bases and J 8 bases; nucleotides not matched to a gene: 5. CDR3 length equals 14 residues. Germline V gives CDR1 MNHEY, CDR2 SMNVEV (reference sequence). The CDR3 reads CASSGELAGDEQFF. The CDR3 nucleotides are TGTGCCAGCAGTGGAGAACTAGCGGGAGATGAGCAGTTCTTC.

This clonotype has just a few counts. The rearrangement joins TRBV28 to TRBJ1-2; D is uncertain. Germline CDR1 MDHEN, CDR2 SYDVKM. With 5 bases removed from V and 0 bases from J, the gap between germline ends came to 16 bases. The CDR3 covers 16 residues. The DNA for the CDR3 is TGTGCCAGCAGTCCCACCCCGTTAAATTCTAACTATGGCTACACCTTC. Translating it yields CASSPTPLNSNYGYTF.

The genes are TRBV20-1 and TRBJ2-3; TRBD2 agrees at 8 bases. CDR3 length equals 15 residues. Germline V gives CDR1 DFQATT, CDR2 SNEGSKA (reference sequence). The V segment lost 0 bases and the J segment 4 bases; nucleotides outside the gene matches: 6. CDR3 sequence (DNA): TGCAGTGCTAGAGATCGGCGGGGGGTCCCAGATACGCAGTATTTT. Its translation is CSARDRRGVPDTQYF.

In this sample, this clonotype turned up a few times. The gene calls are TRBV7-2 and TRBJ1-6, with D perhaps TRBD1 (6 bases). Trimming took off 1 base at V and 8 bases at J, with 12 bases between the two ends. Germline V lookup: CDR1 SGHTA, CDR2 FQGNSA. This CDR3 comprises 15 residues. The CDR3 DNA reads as TGTGCCAGCAGCTTAGAGGGGGAATTGCATTCACCCCTCCACTTT. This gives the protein CASSLEGELHSPLHF.

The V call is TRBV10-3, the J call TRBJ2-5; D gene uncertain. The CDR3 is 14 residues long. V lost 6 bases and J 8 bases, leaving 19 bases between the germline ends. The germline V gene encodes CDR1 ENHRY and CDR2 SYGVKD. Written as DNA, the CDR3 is TGTGCCATCAGAGATCCCCCCAATCTGCAAACCCAGTACTTC. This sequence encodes CAIRDPPNLQTQYF.